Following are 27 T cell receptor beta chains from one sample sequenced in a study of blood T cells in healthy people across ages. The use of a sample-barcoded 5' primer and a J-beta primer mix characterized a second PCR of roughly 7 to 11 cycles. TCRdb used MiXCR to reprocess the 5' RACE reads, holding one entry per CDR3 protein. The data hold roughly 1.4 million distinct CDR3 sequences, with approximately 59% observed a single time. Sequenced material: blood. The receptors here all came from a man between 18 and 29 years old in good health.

The CDR3 loop reads CASSPYGTYYNEQFF. Here the CDR3 DNA reads TGTGCCAGCTCACCATACGGGACCTATTACAATGAGCAGTTCTTC. The V gene is TRBV18, the J gene TRBJ2-1; D assignment may be TRBD1 or TRBD2 (5 bases each). This CDR3 contains 15 residues. V lost 2 bases, J lost 4 bases, and 12 bases lay in between. The germline V gene encodes CDR1 KGHSH and CDR2 LQKENI.

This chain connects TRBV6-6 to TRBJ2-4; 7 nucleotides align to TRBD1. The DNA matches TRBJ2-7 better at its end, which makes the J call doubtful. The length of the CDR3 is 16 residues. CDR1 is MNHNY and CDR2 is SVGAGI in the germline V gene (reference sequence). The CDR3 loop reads CASSTYSGTERYEQYF. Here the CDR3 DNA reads TGTGCCAGCAGTACGTACTCGGGGACAGAACGCTACGAGCAGTACTTC.

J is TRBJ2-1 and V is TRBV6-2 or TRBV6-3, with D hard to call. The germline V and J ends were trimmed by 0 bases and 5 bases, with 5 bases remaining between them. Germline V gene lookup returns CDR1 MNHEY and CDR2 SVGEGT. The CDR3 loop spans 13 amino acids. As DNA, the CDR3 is TGTGCCAGCAGTTACTCGCAAAACAATGAGCAGTTCTTC. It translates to CASSYSQNNEQFF.

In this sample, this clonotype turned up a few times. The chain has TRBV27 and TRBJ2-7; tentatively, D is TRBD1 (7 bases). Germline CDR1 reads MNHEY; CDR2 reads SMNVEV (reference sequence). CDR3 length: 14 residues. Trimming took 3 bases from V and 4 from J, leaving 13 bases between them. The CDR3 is CASSLTGRSYEQYF. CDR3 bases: TGTGCCAGCAGTTTGACAGGGAGGAGTTACGAGCAGTACTTC.

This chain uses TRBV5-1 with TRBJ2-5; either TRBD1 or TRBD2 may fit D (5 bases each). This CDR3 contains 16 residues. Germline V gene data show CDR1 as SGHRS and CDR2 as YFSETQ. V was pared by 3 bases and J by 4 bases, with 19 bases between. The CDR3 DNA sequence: TGCGCCAGCAGCTCCAGGGTTGGGGGAGTAAGAGAGACCCAGTACTTC. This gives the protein CASSSRVGGVRETQYF. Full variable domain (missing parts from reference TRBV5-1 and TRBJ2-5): KAGVTQTPRYLIKTRGQQVTLSCSPISGHRSVSWYQQTPGQGLQFLFEYFSETQRNKGNFPGRFSGRQFSNSRSEMNVSTLELGDSALYLCASSSRVGGVRETQYFGPGTRLLVL.

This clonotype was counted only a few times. The CDR3 DNA reads TGTGCCAGCAGCCAAGATTCCCCCTGGGATCAGAATTACGAGCAGTACTTC. It specifies CASSQDSPWDQNYEQYF. The genes are TRBV3-1 and TRBJ2-7; D unclear. Trimming left V 0 bases short and J 4 bases short, with 19 bases between. Germline V gene data show CDR1 as LGHDT and CDR2 as YNNKEL (reference sequence). The CDR3 length is 17 residues.

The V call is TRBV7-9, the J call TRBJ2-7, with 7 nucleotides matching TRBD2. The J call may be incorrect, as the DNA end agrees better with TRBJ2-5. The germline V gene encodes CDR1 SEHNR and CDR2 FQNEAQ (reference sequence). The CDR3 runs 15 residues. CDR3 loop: CASSSRGREAETQYF. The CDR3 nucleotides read TGTGCCAGCAGCTCACGCGGCCGGGAGGCAGAGACCCAGTACTTC.

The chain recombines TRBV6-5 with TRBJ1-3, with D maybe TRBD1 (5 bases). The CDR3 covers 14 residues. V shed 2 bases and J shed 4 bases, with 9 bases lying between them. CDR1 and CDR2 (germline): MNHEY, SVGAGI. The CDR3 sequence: CASSYRGSGNTIYF. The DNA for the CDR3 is TGTGCCAGCAGTTACAGGGGCAGCGGAAACACCATATATTTT.

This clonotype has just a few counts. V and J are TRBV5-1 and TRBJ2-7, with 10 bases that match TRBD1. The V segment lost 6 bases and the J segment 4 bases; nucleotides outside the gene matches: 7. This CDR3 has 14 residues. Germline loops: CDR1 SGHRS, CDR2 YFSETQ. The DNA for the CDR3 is TGCGCCAGCACCACCGGGACAGGGGAGTACGAGCAGTACTTC. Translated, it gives CASTTGTGEYEQYF.

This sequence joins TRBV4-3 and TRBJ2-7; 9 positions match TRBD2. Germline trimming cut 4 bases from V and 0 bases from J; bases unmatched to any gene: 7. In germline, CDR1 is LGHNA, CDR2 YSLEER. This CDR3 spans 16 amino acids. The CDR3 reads CASSRRLAESSYEQYF. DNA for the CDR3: TGCGCCAGCAGCCGCCGACTAGCGGAGAGCTCCTACGAGCAGTACTTC.

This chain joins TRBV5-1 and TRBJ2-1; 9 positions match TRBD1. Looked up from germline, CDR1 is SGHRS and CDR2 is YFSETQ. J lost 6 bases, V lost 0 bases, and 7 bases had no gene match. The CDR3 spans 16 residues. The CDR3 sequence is CASSLAEGQGPNEQFF. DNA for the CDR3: TGCGCCAGCAGCTTGGCGGAAGGACAGGGGCCCAATGAGCAGTTCTTC.

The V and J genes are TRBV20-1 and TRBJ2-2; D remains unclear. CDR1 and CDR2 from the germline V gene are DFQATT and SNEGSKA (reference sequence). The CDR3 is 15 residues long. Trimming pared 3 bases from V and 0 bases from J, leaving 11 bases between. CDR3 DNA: TGCAGTGCTAGTGTAGGCAGCCCGAACACCGGGGAGCTGTTTTTT. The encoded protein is CSASVGSPNTGELFF.

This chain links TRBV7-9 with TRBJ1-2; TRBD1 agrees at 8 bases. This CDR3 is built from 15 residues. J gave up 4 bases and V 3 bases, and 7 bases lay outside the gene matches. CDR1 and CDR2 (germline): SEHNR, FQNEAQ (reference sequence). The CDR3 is CASSFVTDRGYGYTF. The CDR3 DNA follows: TGTGCCAGCAGCTTCGTGACCGACAGGGGCTATGGCTACACCTTC.

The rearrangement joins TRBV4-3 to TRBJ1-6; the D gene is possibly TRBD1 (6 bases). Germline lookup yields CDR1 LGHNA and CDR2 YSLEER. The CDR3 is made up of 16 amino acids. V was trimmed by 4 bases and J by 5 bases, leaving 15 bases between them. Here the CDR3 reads CASSLIDGQHNSPLHF. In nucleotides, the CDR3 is TGCGCCAGCAGCCTTATCGACGGACAGCATAATTCACCCCTCCACTTT.

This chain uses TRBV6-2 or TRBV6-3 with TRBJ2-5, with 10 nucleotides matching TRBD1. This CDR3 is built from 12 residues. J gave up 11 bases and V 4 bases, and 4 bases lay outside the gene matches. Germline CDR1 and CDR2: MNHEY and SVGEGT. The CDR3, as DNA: TGTGCCAGCAGTTTGACAGGGGGCTTGCAGTACTTC. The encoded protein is CASSLTGGLQYF.

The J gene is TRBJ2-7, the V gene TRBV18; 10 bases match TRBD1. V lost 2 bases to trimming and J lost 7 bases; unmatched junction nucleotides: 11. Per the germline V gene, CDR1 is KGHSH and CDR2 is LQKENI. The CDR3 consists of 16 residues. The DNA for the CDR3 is TGTGCCAGCTCACCAAGGACAGGGGGACATATGGGGGAGCAGTACTTC. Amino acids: CASSPRTGGHMGEQYF.

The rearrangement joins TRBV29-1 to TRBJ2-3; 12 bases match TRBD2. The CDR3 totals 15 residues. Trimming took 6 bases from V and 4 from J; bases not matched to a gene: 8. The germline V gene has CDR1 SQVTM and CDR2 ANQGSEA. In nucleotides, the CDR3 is TGCAGCGTGAAACTAGCGGGGGGCAGCGCAGATACGCAGTATTTT. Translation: CSVKLAGGSADTQYF.

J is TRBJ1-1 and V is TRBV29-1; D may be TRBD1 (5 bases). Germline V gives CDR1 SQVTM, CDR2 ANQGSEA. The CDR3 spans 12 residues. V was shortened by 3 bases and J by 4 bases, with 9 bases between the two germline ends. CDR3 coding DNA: TGCAGCGTTGATAAGGGGCGCACTGAAGCTTTCTTT. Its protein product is CSVDKGRTEAFF.

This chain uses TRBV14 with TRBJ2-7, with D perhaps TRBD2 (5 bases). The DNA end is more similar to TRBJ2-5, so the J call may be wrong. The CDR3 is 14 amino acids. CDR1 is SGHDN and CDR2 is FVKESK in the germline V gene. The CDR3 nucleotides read TGTGCCAGCAGCCAGAGCCGGGAAGTAGAGACCCAGTACTTC. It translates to CASSQSREVETQYF.

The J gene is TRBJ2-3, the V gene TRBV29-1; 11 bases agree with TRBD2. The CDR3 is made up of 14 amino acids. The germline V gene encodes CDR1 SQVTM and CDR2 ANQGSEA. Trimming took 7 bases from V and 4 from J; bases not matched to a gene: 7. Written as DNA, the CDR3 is TGCAGCGACCAAACTAGCGGGGGTTCAGATACGCAGTATTTT. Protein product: CSDQTSGGSDTQYF.

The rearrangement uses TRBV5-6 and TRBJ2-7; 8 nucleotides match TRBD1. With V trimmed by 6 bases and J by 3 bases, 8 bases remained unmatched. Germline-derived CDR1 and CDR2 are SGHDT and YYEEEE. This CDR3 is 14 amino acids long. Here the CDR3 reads CASTRQGAFYEQYF. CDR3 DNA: TGTGCCAGCACGCGTCAGGGGGCCTTCTACGAGCAGTACTTC.

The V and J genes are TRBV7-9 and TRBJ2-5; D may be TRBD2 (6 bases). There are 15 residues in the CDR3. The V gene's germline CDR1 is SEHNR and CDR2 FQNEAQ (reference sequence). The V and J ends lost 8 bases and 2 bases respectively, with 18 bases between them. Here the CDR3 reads CASGRVQGRQETQYF. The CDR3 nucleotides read TGTGCCAGCGGCCGGGTCCAAGGGAGGCAAGAGACCCAGTACTTC.

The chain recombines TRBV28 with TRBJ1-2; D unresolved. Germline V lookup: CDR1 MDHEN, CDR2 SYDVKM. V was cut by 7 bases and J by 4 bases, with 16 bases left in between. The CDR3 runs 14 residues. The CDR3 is CASNFALGIYGYTF. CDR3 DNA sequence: TGTGCCAGCAATTTTGCGCTAGGGATCTATGGCTACACCTTC.

The CDR3 DNA reads as TGCAGTGCCTGGGGCCACAATGAGCAGTTCTTC. Translation gives CSAWGHNEQFF. This sequence joins TRBV20-1 and TRBJ2-1; TRBD1 might be the D (5 bases). Germline V CDR1 and CDR2: DFQATT, SNEGSKA (reference sequence). With 6 bases removed from V and 5 bases from J, the gap between germline ends came to 8 bases. The CDR3 has 11 residues.

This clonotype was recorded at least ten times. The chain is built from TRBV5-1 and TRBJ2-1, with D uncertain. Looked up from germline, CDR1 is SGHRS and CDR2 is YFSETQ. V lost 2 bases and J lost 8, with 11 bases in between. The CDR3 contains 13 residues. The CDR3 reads CASSFQVGHEQFF. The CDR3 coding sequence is TGCGCCAGCAGCTTTCAGGTTGGGCATGAGCAGTTCTTC.

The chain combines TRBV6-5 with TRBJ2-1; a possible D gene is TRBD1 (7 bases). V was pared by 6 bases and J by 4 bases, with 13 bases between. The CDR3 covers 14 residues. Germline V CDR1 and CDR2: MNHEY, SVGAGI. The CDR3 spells CASRLQGGYNEQFF. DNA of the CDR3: TGTGCCAGCAGGCTCCAGGGGGGATACAATGAGCAGTTCTTC.

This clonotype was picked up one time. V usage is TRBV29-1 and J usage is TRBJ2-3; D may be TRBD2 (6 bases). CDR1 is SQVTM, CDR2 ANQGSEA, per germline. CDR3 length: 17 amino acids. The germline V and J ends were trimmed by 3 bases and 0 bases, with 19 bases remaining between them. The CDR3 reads CSVDGSDGGASTDTQYF. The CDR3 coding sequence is TGCAGCGTTGACGGATCCGACGGGGGAGCTAGCACAGATACGCAGTATTTT.